This T cell receptor (beta chain) originates from a study of beta chain features in type 1 diabetes. Study details: Patients shared similar age, gender and cell yields with healthy donors. Points from the study as a whole: Shortening of TCRB CDR3s, moderate but significant, appeared in all four CD4+ subsets of Type 1 diabetes patients. PCR might pick shorter templates more often, in the same way for patients and controls.

V was cut by 7 bases and J by 4 bases, with 11 bases left in between. Germline CDR1 is SQVTM and CDR2 is ANQGSEA. The CDR3 loop spans 12 amino acids. This clone has just a few counts. Its antigen is currently unknown. The sequenced template was cDNA made from the entire isolated RNA. Sequenced by immunoSEQ multiplex PCR; TCRdb stores in-frame clones only, minus some. Of 160,000 or so clones in the sample, approximately 9% were seen once. What was sequenced was central memory CD4+ T cells from blood. The TCR originated in a woman aged 18-35 years with type 1 diabetes. The chain uses TRBV29-1 and TRBJ1-5, with a tentative D call TRBD1 (6 bases). The CDR3 DNA reads TGCAGCGCAGGGGATGGTAATCAGCCCCAGCATTTT. Encoded protein: CSAGDGNQPQHF.